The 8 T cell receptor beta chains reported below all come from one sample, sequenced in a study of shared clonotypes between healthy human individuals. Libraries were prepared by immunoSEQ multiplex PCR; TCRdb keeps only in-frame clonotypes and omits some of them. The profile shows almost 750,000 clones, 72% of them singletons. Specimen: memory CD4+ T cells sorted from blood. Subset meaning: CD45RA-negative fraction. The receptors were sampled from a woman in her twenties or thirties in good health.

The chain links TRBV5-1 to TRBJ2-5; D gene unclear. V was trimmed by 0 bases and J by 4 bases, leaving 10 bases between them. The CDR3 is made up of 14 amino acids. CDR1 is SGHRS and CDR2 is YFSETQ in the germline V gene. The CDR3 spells CASSLDWPGETQYF. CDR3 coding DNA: TGCGCCAGCAGCTTGGATTGGCCGGGAGAGACCCAGTACTTC. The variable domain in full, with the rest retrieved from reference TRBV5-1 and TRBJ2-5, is KAGVTQTPRYLIKTRGQQVTLSCSPISGHRSVSWYQQTPGQGLQFLFEYFSETQRNKGNFPGRFSGRQFSNSRSEMNVSTLELGDSALYLCASSLDWPGETQYFGPGTRLLVL.

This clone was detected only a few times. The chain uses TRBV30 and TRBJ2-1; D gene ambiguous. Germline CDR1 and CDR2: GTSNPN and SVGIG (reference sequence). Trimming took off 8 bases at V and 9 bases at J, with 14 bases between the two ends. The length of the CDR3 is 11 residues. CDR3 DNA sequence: TGTGCCCGAGGCCTATCTAGTGAGCAGTTCTTC. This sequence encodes CARGLSSEQFF.

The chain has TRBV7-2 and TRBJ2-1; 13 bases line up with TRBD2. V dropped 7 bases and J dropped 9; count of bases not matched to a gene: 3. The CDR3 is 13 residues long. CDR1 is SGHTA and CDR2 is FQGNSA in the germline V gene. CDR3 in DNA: TGTGCCAGCACCTGGACTAGCGGGAGTGAGCAGTTCTTC. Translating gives CASTWTSGSEQFF.

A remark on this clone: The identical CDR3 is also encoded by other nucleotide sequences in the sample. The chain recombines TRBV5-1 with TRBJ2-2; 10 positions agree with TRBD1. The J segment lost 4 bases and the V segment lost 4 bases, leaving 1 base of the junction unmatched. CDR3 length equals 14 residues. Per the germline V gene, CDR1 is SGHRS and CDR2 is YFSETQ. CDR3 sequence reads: CASSRDRGTGELFF. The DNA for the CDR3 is TGCGCCAGCAGCCGGGACAGGGGCACCGGGGAGCTGTTTTTT.

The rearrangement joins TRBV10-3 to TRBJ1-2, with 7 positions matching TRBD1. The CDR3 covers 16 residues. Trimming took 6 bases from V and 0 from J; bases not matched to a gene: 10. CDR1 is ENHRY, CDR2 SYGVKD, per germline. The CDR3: CAISRDSTIPNYGYTF. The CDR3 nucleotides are TGTGCCATCAGCAGGGACAGCACCATACCTAACTATGGCTACACCTTC.

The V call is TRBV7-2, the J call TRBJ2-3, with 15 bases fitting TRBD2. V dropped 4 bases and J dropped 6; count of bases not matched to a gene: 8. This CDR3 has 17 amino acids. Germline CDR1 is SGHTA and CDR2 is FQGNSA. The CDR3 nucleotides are TGTGCCAGCAGCTATCAGGGGACTAGCGGGAGGAGGGATACGCAGTATTTT. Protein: CASSYQGTSGRRDTQYF.

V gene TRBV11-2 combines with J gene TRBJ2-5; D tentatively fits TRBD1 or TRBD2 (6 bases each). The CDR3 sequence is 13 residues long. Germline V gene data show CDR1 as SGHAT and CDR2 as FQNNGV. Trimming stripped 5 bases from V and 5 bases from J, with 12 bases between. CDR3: CASSTQGRETQYF. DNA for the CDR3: TGTGCCAGCAGCACCCAGGGGAGGGAGACCCAGTACTTC.

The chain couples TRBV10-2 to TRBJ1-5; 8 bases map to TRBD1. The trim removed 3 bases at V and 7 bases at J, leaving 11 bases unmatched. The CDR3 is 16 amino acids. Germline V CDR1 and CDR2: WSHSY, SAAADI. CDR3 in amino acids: CASSEHRGKKGQPQHF. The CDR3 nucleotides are TGCGCCAGCAGTGAACACAGGGGGAAAAAGGGGCAGCCCCAGCATTTT.